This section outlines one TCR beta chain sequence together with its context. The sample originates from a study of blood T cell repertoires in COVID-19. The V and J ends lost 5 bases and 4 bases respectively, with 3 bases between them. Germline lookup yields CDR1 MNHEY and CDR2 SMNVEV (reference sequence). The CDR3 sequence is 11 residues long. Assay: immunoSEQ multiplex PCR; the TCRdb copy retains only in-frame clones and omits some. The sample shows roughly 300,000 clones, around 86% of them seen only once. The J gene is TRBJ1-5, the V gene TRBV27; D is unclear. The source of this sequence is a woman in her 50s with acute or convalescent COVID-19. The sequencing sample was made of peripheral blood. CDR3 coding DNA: TGTGCCAGCAGTATAAATCAGCCCCAGCATTTT. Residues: CASSINQPQHF.